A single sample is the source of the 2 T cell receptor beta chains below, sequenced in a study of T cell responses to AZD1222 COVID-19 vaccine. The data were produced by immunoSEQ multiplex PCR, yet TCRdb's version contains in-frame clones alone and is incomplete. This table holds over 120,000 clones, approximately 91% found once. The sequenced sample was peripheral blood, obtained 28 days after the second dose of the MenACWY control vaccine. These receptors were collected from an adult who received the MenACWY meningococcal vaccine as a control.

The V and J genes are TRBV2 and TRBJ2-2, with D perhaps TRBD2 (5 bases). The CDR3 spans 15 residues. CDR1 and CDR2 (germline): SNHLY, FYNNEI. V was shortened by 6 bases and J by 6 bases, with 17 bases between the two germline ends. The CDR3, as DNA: TGTGCCAGCAGGTCCCGGGGTCCTGGGGCCGGGGAGCTGTTTTTT. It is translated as CASRSRGPGAGELFF.

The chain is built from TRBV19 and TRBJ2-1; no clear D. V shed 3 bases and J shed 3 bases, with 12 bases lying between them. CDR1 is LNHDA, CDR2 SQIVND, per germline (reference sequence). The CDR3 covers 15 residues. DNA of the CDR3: TGTGCCAGTAGTATGCCCAACGCCCTCTACAATGAGCAGTTCTTC. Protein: CASSMPNALYNEQFF.